Below are 8 T cell receptor beta chains sequenced from a single sample in a study of vaccination and CD4 T cells after COVID-19. Cultured CD4+ T-cell DNA underwent Oncomine TCR Beta short-read sequencing. MiXCR, applied by TCRdb to the PCR reads, yields one record per CDR3 protein. The sample holds more than 15,000 distinct CDR3 sequences, under 60% seen once. Antigen specificity for these receptors is unknown. Treatment of the sample: roughly 10-day PBMC culture with coronavirus spike peptide pools or control peptides (ViraFEST assay). The sample taken for sequencing was CD4+ T cells from blood, cultured in vitro. These receptors all stem from a human donor who had recovered from COVID-19.

This chain links TRBV11-3 with TRBJ2-2; D unresolved. Germline V lookup: CDR1 SGHNT, CDR2 YENEEA. Trimming took off 4 bases at V and 4 bases at J, with 7 bases between the two ends. The CDR3 extends over 13 amino acids. CDR3 in DNA: TGTGCCAGCAGCTCACCCCGCACCGGGGAGCTGTTTTTT. Protein product: CASSSPRTGELFF.

The rearrangement uses TRBV12-3 or TRBV12-4 and TRBJ2-7, with 9 bases aligning to TRBD1. Germline trimming cut 6 bases from V and 1 base from J; bases unmatched to any gene: 4. This CDR3 comprises 14 residues. The CDR3 reads CASRGGTGSYEQYF. The DNA for the CDR3 is TGTGCCAGCAGAGGCGGGACAGGGTCCTACGAGCAGTACTTC.

The chain is built from TRBV7-9 and TRBJ2-6, with TRBD2 matching over 10 bases. There are 19 residues in the CDR3. After removal of 11 bases from V and 4 bases from J, the junction contained 20 bases not matched to a gene. Germline-derived CDR1 and CDR2 are SEHNR and FQNEAQ (reference sequence). This CDR3 is CAGNVPAGGLDFGANVLTF. CDR3 coding DNA: TGTGCCGGCAACGTGCCAGCGGGAGGGCTGGACTTCGGGGCCAACGTCCTGACTTTC.

The J gene is TRBJ1-2, the V gene TRBV7-9; 11 bases agree with TRBD1. CDR1 is SEHNR and CDR2 is FQNEAQ in the germline V gene (reference sequence). After removal of 4 bases from V and 7 bases from J, the junction contained 14 bases not matched to a gene. The CDR3 totals 17 residues. The chain's CDR3 is CASSSLRLGQGASGYTF. The CDR3 DNA reads TGTGCCAGCAGCTCCCTGAGGTTAGGACAGGGGGCGTCTGGCTACACCTTC.

J is TRBJ2-1 and V is TRBV6-2 or TRBV6-3; 9 bases are a match to TRBD2. V dropped 0 bases and J dropped 6; count of bases not matched to a gene: 3. CDR1 and CDR2 from the germline V gene are MNHEY and SVGEGT. The CDR3 runs to 15 residues. The CDR3: CASSYSGLATNEQFF. The CDR3 DNA reads TGTGCCAGCAGTTACTCGGGACTAGCAACCAATGAGCAGTTCTTC.

The chain couples TRBV15 to TRBJ2-4, with D possibly TRBD1 on 6 matching bases. CDR1 is LNHNV and CDR2 is YYDKDF in the germline V gene (reference sequence). Trimming removed 0 bases from V and 0 bases from J, with 12 bases in between. The CDR3 is 17 amino acids. CDR3 protein: CATSRDWQGLAKNIQYF. In nucleotides, the CDR3 is TGTGCCACCAGCAGAGATTGGCAGGGGCTAGCCAAAAACATTCAGTACTTC. Full variable domain (remainder filled in from reference TRBV15 and TRBJ2-4): DAMVIQNPRYQVTQFGKPVTLSCSQTLNHNVMYWYQQKSSQAPKLLFHYYDKDFNNEADTPDNFQSRRPNTSFCFLDIRSPGLGDTAMYLCATSRDWQGLAKNIQYFGAGTRLSVL.

The rearrangement uses TRBV6-1 and TRBJ1-1; tentative D call: TRBD1 (5 bases). In germline, CDR1 is MNHNS, CDR2 SASEGT. Trimming left V 3 bases short and J 4 bases short, with 15 bases between. The CDR3 sequence is 15 residues long. CDR3 residues: CASSDFVVGGTEAFF. The CDR3, as DNA: TGTGCCAGCAGTGATTTCGTGGTCGGGGGCACTGAAGCTTTCTTT.

The gene calls are TRBV19 and TRBJ1-1, with D uncertain. Germline V gives CDR1 LNHDA, CDR2 SQIVND (reference sequence). With 8 bases removed from V and 8 bases from J, the gap between germline ends came to 18 bases. The CDR3 sequence is 13 residues long. The CDR3 sequence is CASSPQRAQEAFF. CDR3 in DNA: TGTGCCAGTTCCCCCCAGAGGGCGCAGGAAGCTTTCTTT.